The 7 T cell receptor beta chains presented below share a single source sample, sequenced in a study of neurological immune-mediated disorders. TCRdb re-called the 5' RACE reads through MiXCR, storing one row per CDR3 protein. The sample lists about 70,000 distinct CDR3 sequences, roughly 5.6% seen once, with about 5.8% in the top ten. Sequenced sample: PBMCs. All receptors come from a human donor with multiple sclerosis. The donor label of this sample is uncertain.

This clonotype has a count of ten or more. The chain recombines TRBV20-1 with TRBJ2-1; 8 nucleotides agree with TRBD2. The CDR3 is made up of 14 amino acids. J gave up 7 bases and V 0 bases, and 5 bases lay outside the gene matches. Germline V lookup: CDR1 DFQATT, CDR2 SNEGSKA (reference sequence). CDR3 protein: CSAREPGGLNEQFF. The DNA of the CDR3 is TGCAGTGCTAGAGAACCGGGGGGGCTGAATGAGCAGTTCTTC.

This clonotype has ten or more counts. J is TRBJ2-1 and V is TRBV5-1; a weak D match, TRBD2 (6 bases). The CDR3 is 14 amino acids. Germline assignment: CDR1 SGHRS and CDR2 YFSETQ. The V gene lost 6 bases and the J gene lost 5 bases, with 15 bases spanning the gap. The DNA for the CDR3 is TGCGCCAGCACCGTAACGGCGGGGAACAATGAGCAGTTCTTC. It specifies CASTVTAGNNEQFF.

In this sample, this clonotype turned up many times. The CDR3 protein is CASSLGFVGGDTQYF. The CDR3 DNA follows: TGTGCCAGCAGTCTAGGGTTCGTGGGTGGGGATACGCAGTATTTT. The chain carries TRBV5-5 and TRBJ2-3; D remains ambiguous. The CDR3 covers 15 residues. Trimming stripped 5 bases from V and 6 bases from J, with 19 bases between. CDR1 is SGHKS, CDR2 YYEKEE, per germline (reference sequence). The variable domain in full, with the rest retrieved from reference TRBV5-5 and TRBJ2-3, is DAGVTQSPTHLIKTRGQQVTLRCSPISGHKSVSWYQQVLGQGPQFIFQYYEKEERGRGNFPDRFSARQFPNYSSELNVNALLLGDSALYLCASSLGFVGGDTQYFGPGTRLTVL.

This clonotype was observed at least ten times. The chain carries TRBV20-1 and TRBJ2-3; 7 bases line up with TRBD2. CDR3 length: 13 amino acids. Germline loops: CDR1 DFQATT, CDR2 SNEGSKA (reference sequence). Trimming cost V 3 bases and J 2 bases; bases outside gene matches: 2. CDR3 region: CSASGGDTDTQYF. CDR3 DNA: TGCAGTGCTAGTGGGGGGGACACAGATACGCAGTATTTT.

This clonotype occurred many times. The chain has TRBV5-1 and TRBJ2-1; D remains unclear. Trimming took 0 bases from V and 8 from J, leaving 9 bases between them. The CDR3 runs to 13 residues. CDR1 is SGHRS and CDR2 is YFSETQ in the germline V gene. The CDR3 spells CASSLEAVDEQFF. The CDR3 DNA sequence: TGCGCCAGCAGCTTGGAGGCGGTAGATGAGCAGTTCTTC. Looking up the rest from reference TRBV5-1 and TRBJ2-1 gives the full variable domain: KAGVTQTPRYLIKTRGQQVTLSCSPISGHRSVSWYQQTPGQGLQFLFEYFSETQRNKGNFPGRFSGRQFSNSRSEMNVSTLELGDSALYLCASSLEAVDEQFFGPGTRLTVL.

The table lists this clonotype with many counts. The chain links TRBV20-1 to TRBJ2-3; 7 positions agree with TRBD2. Germline CDR1 and CDR2: DFQATT and SNEGSKA (reference sequence). The CDR3 covers 13 residues. V shed 4 bases and J 0 bases; nucleotides not matched to a gene: 1. The CDR3 nucleotides read TGCAGTGCTAAAGCGGGGAGCACAGATACGCAGTATTTT. Translated, it gives CSAKAGSTDTQYF.

This clonotype was counted many times. V is TRBV7-3 and J is TRBJ2-2; the match to TRBD1 covers 7 bases. The ends lost 5 bases at V and 3 bases at J; junction bases unmatched: 3. The CDR3 consists of 14 residues. In germline, CDR1 is SGHTA, CDR2 FQGTGA. The CDR3 DNA sequence: TGTGCCAGCAGCCCGAGGGGGCACACCGGGGAGCTGTTTTTT. It translates to CASSPRGHTGELFF.